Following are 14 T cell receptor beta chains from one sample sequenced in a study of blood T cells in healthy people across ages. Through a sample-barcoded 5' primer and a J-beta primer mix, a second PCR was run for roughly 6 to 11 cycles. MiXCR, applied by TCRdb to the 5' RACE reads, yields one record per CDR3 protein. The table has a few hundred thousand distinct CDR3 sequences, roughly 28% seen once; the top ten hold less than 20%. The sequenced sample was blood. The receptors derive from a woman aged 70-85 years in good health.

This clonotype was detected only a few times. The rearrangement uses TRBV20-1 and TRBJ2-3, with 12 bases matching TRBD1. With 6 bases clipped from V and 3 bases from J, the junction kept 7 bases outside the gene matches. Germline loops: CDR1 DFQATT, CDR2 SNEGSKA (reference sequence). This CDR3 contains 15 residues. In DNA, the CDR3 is TGCAGTGCCCCGGGACAGGGGGCGTTAACAGATACGCAGTATTTT. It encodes CSAPGQGALTDTQYF.

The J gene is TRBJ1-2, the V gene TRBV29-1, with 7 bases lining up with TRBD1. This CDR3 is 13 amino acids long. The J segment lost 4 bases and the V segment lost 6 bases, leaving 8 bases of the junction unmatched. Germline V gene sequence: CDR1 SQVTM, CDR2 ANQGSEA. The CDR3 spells CSVGTATSYGYTF. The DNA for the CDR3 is TGCAGCGTGGGGACAGCTACTAGCTATGGCTACACCTTC. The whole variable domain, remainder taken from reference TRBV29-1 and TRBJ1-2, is SAVISQKPSRDICQRGTSLTIQCQVDSQVTMMFWYRQQPGQSLTLIATANQGSEATYESGFVIDKFPISRPNLTFSTLTVSNMSPEDSSIYLCSVGTATSYGYTFGSGTRLTVV.

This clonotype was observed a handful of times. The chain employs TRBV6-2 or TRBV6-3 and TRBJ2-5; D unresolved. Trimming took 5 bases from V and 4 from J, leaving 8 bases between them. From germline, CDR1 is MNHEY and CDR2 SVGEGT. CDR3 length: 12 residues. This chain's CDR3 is CASSEPGETQYF. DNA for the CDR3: TGTGCCAGCAGTGAGCCGGGAGAGACCCAGTACTTC.

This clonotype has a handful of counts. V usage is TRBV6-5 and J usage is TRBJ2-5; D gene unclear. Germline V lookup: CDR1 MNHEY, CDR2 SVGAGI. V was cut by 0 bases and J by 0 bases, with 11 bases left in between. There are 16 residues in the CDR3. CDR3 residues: CASSYSLPPNQETQYF. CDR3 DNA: TGTGCCAGCAGTTACTCCCTACCGCCCAACCAAGAGACCCAGTACTTC.

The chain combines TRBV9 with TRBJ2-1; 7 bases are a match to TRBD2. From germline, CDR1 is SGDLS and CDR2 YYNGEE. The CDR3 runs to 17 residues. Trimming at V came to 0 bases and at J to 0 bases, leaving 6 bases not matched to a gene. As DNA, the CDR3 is TGTGCCAGCAGCGTAGCGTCTAGCGGCAGCTCCTACAATGAGCAGTTCTTC. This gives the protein CASSVASSGSSYNEQFF.

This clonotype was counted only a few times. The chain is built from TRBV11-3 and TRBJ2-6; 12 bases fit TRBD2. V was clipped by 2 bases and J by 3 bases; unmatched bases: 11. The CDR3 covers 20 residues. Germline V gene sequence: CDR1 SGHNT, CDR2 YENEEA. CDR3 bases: TGTGCCAGCAGCTTAATCCGGGCTAGCGGGGGGGCCGATGGGGCCAACGTCCTGACTTTC. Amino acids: CASSLIRASGGADGANVLTF.

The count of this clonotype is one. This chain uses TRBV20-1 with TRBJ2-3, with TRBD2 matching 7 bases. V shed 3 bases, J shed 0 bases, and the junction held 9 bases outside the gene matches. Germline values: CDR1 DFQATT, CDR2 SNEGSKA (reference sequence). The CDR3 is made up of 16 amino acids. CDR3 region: CSARRGAGVSTDTQYF. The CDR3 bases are TGCAGTGCTAGGAGAGGTGCGGGGGTTAGCACAGATACGCAGTATTTT.

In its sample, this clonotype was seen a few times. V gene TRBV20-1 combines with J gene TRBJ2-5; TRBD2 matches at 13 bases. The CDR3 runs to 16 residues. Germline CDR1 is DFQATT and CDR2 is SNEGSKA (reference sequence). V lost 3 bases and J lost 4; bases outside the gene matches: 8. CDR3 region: CSARTTSGGPGETQYF. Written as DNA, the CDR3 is TGCAGTGCTAGGACGACTAGCGGGGGGCCTGGAGAGACCCAGTACTTC.

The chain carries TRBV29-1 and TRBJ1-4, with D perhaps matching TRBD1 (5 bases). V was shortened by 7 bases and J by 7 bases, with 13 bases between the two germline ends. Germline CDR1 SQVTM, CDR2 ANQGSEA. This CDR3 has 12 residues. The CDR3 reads CSGFQGGEKLFF. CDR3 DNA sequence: TGCAGCGGCTTCCAGGGAGGTGAAAAACTGTTTTTT.

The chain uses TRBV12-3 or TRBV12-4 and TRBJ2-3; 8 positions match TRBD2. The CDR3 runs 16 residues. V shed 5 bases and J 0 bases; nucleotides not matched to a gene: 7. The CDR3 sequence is CASSPYSGGSTDTQYF. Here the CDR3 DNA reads TGTGCCAGCAGTCCCTACTCGGGGGGGAGCACAGATACGCAGTATTTT.

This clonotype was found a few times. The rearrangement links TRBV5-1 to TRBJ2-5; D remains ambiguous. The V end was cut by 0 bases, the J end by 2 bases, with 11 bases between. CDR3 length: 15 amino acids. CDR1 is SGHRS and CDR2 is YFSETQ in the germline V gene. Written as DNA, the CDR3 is TGCGCCAGCAGCTTGGTGTCCAAGAATCAAGAGACCCAGTACTTC. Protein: CASSLVSKNQETQYF. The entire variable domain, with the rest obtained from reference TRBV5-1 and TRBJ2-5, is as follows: KAGVTQTPRYLIKTRGQQVTLSCSPISGHRSVSWYQQTPGQGLQFLFEYFSETQRNKGNFPGRFSGRQFSNSRSEMNVSTLELGDSALYLCASSLVSKNQETQYFGPGTRLLVL.

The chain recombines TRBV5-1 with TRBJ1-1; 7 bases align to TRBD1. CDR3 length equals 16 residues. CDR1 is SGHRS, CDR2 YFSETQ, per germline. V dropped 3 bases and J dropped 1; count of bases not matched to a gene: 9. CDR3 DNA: TGCGCCAGCAGCTCCCGGGACAGAAGCCCGAACACTGAAGCTTTCTTT. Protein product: CASSSRDRSPNTEAFF.

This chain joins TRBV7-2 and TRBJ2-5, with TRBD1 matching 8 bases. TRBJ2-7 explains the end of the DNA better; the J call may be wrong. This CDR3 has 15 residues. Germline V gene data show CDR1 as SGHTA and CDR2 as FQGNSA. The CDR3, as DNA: TGTGCCAGCAGCTTGGATGGACAGGGTCAGCGCGAGCAGTACTTC. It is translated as CASSLDGQGQREQYF.

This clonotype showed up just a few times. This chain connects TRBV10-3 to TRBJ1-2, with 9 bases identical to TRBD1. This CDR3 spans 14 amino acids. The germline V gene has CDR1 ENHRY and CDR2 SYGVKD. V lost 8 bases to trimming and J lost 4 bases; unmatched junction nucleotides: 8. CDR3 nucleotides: TGTGCCATCCGGGGACCGGGACAGGGCTATGGCTACACCTTC. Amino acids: CAIRGPGQGYGYTF.